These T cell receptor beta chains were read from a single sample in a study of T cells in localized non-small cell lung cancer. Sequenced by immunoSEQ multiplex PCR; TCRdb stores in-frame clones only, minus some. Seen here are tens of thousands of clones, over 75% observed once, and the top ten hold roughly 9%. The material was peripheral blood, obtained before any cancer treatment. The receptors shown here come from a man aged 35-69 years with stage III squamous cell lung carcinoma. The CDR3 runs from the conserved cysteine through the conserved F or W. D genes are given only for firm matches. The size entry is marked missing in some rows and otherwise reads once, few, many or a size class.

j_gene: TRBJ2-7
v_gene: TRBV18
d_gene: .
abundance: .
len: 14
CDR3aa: CASSPMADSYEQYF
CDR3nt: TGTGCCAGCTCACCTATGGCGGACTCCTACGAGCAGTACTTC

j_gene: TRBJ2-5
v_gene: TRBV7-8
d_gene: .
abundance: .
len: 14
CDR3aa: CASSLGGYPETQYF
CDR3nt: TGTGCCAGCAGCTTGGGGGGCTACCCTGAGACCCAGTACTTC

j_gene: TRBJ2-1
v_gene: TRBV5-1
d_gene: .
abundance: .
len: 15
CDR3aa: CASSLGQQAYNEQFF
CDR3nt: TGCGCCAGCAGCTTGGGGCAGCAGGCATACAATGAGCAGTTCTTC

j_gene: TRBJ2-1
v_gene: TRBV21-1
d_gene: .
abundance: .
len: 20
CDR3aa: CASSKELREEAAGPYNEQFF
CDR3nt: TGTGCCAGCAGCAAAGAATTGCGGGAGGAGGCCGCGGGGCCTTACAATGAGCAGTTCTTC

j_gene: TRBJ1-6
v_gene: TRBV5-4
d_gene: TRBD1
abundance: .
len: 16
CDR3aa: CASSRRRQGHNSPLHF
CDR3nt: TGTGCCAGCAGCCGCAGACGACAGGGCCATAATTCACCCCTCCACTTT

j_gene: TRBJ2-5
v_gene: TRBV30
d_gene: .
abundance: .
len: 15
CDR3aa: CACKIRTGPRETQYF
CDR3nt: TGTGCCTGTAAAATTCGGACGGGGCCCCGAGAGACCCAGTACTTC

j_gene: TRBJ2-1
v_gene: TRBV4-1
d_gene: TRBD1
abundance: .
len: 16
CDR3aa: CASSQARQGAYNEQFF
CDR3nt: TGCGCCAGCAGCCAGGCCCGACAGGGGGCTTACAATGAGCAGTTCTTC

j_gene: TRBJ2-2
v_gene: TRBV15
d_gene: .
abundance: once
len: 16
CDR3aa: CATSREEGARTGELFF
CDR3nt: TGTGCCACCAGCAGAGAGGAGGGGGCCAGGACCGGGGAGCTGTTTTTT

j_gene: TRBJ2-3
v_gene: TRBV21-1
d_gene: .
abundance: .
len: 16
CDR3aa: CASSKLGQDLTDTQYF
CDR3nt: TGTGCCAGCAGCAAATTAGGACAGGATCTCACAGATACGCAGTATTTT

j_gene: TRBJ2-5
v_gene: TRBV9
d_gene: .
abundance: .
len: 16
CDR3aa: CASTRNSGTVQETQYF
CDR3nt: TGTGCCAGCACTCGAAATTCTGGGACGGTCCAAGAGACCCAGTACTTC

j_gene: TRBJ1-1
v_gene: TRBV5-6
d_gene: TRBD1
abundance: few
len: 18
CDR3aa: CASSIGTVQGVMNTEAFF
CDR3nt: TGTGCCAGCAGCATAGGGACAGTCCAGGGAGTGATGAACACTGAAGCTTTCTTT

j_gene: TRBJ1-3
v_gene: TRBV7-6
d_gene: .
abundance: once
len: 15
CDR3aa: CASSSTASSGNTIYF
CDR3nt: TGTGCCAGCAGCTCTACGGCGAGCTCTGGAAACACCATATATTTT

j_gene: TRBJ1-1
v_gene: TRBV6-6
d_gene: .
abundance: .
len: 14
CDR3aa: CASSLVRGVSEAFF
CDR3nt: TGTGCCAGCAGCCTCGTGAGGGGGGTCTCTGAAGCTTTCTTT

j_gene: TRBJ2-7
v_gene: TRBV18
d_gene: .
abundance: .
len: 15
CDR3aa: CASSPRGLLANEQYF
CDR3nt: TGTGCCAGCTCACCACGAGGGTTGTTGGCAAACGAGCAGTACTTC

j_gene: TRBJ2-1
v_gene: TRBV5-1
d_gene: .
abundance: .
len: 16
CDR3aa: CASSTSGKQTGNEQFF
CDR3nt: TGCGCCAGCAGCACTTCCGGGAAACAAACCGGGAATGAGCAGTTCTTC

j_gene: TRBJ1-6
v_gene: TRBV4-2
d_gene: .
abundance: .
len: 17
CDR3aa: CASSQDRGEGRNSPLHF
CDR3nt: TGTGCCAGCAGCCAAGATCGAGGAGAAGGGAGGAATTCACCCCTCCACTTT

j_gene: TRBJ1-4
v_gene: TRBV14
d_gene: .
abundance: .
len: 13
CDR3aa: CASSQRMGEKLFF
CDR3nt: TGTGCCAGCAGCCAACGGATGGGTGAAAAACTGTTTTTT

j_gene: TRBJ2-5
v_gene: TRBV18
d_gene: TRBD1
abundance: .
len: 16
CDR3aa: CASSSAGQAVQETQYF
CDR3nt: TGTGCCAGCTCATCGGCGGGACAGGCGGTCCAAGAGACCCAGTACTTC

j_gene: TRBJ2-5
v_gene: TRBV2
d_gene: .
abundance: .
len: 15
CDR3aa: CASSPRTRGSETQYF
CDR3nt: TGTGCCAGCAGTCCCCGGACCCGCGGATCAGAGACCCAGTACTTC

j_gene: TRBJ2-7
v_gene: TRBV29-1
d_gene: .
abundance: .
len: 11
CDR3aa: CSVAQGREQYF
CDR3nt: TGCAGCGTTGCACAGGGTAGGGAGCAGTACTTC

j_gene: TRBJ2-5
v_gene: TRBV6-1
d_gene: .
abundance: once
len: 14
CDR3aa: CASSGGRGLETQYF
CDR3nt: TGTGCCAGCAGTGGGGGTAGAGGGCTGGAGACCCAGTACTTC

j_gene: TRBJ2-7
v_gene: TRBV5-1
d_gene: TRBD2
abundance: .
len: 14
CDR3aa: CASSLTSESYEQYF
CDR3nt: TGCGCCAGCAGCTTAACTAGCGAATCCTACGAGCAGTACTTC

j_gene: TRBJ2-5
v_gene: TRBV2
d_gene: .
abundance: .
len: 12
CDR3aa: CASSSGQETQYF
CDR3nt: TGTGCCAGCAGTAGCGGTCAAGAGACCCAGTACTTC